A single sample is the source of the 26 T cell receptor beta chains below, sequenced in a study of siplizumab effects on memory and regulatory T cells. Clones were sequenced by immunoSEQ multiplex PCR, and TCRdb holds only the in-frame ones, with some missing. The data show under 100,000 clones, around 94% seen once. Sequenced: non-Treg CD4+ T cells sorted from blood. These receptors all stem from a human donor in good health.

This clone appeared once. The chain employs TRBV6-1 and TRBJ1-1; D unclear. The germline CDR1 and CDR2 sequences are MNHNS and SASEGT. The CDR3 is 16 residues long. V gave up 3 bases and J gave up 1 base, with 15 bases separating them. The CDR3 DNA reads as TGTGCCAGCAGTGAGTTAGCGGGAGCCCAGAACACTGAAGCTTTCTTT. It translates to CASSELAGAQNTEAFF.

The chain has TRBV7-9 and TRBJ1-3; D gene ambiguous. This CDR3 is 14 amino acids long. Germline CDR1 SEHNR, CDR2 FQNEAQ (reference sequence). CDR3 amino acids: CASGSVSSGNTIYF. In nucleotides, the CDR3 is TGTGCTTCCGGCAGCGTGTCATCTGGAAACACCATATATTTT.

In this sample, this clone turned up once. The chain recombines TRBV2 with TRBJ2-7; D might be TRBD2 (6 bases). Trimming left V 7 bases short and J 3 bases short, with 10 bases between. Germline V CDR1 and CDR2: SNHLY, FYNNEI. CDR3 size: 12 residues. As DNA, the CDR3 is TGTGCCAGCACGGGGGACCACTACGAGCAGTACTTC. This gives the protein CASTGDHYEQYF.

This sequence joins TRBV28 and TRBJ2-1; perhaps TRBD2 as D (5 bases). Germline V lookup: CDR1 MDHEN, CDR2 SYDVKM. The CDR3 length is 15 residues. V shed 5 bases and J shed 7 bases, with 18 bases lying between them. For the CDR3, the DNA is TGTGCCAGCAGTGCTATTGTTGGGAGACTGAATGAGCAGTTCTTC. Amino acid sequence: CASSAIVGRLNEQFF.

In nucleotides, the CDR3 is TGTGCCAGCAGAGGGGCGATCAAGGGCTACACCTTC. This sequence encodes CASRGAIKGYTF. V and J are TRBV6-1 and TRBJ1-2; possibly TRBD1 for D (5 bases). Germline V lookup: CDR1 MNHNS, CDR2 SASEGT. Deletions cut 6 bases from V and 8 bases from J, with 13 bases between. This CDR3 spans 12 amino acids.

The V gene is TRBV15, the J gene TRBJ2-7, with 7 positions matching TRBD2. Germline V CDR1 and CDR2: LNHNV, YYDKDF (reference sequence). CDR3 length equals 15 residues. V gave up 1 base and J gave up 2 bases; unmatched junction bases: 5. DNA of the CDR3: TGTGCCACCAGCAGAGCCCCTAGCGGACCCTACGAGCAGTACTTC. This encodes CATSRAPSGPYEQYF.

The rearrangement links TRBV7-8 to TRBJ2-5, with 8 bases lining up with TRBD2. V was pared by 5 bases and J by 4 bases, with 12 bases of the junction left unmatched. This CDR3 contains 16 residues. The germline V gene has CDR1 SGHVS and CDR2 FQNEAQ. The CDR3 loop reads CASSPRPSGPVETQYF. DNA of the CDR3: TGTGCCAGCAGCCCCCGGCCTAGCGGGCCGGTAGAGACCCAGTACTTC.

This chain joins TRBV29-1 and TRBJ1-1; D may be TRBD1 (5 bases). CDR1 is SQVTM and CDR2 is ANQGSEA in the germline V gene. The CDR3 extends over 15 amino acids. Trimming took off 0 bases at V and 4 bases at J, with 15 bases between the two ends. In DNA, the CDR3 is TGCAGCGTTGAAGATCCCACAGGAGTACGCACTGAAGCTTTCTTT. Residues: CSVEDPTGVRTEAFF.

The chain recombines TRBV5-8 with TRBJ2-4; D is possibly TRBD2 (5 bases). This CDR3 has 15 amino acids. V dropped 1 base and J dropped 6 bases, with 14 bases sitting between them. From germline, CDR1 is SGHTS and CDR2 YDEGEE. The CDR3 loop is CASSLSGVGRNIQYF. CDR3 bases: TGTGCCAGCAGCTTGTCCGGCGTAGGGAGAAACATTCAGTACTTC.

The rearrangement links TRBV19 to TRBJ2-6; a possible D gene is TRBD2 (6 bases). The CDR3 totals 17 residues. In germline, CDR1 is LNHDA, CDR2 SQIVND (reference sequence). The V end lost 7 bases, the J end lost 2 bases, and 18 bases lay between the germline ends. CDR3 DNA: TGTGCCAGTAAATCATCAAACGGGGAGGCTGGGGCCAACGTCCTGACTTTC. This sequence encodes CASKSSNGEAGANVLTF.

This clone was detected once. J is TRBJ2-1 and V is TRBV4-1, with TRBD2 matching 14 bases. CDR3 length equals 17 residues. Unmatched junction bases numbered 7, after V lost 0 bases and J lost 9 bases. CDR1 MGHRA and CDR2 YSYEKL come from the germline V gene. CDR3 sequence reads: CASSQEGGGLAGGEQFF. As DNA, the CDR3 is TGCGCCAGCAGCCAAGAAGGGGGTGGACTAGCGGGAGGTGAGCAGTTCTTC.

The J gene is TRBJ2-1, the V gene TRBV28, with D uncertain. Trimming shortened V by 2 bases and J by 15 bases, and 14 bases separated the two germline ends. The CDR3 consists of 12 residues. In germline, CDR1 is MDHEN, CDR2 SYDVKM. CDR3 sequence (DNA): TGTGCCAGCAGTTTAAAGACCCGGAGCGCGTTCTTC. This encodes CASSLKTRSAFF.

The CDR3 DNA is TGTGCCATTGAGGGAGAGAACACTGAAGCTTTCTTT. Translation: CAIEGENTEAFF. This chain connects TRBV19 to TRBJ1-1; D unresolved. Germline lookup yields CDR1 LNHDA and CDR2 SQIVND (reference sequence). V was pared by 10 bases and J by 1 base, with 10 bases between. The CDR3 spans 12 residues.

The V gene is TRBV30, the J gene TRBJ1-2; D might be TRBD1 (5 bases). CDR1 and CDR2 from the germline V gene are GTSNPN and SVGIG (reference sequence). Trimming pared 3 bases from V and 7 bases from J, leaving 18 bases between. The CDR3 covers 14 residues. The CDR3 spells CAWRTSAGVGGYTF. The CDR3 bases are TGTGCCTGGAGAACTAGCGCGGGGGTGGGTGGCTACACCTTC.

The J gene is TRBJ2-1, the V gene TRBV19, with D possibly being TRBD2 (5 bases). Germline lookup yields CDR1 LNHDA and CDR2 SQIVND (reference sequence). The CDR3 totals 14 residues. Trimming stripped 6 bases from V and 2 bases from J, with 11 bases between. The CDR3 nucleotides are TGTGCCAGTAGACGGGTAGCGACCTACAATGAGCAGTTCTTC. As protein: CASRRVATYNEQFF.

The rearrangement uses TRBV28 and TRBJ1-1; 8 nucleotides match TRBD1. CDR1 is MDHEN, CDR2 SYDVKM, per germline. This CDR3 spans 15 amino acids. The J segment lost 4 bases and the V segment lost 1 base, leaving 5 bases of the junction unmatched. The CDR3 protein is CASSLSGGGSTEAFF. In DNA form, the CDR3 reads TGTGCCAGCAGTTTATCAGGGGGCGGTAGCACTGAAGCTTTCTTT.

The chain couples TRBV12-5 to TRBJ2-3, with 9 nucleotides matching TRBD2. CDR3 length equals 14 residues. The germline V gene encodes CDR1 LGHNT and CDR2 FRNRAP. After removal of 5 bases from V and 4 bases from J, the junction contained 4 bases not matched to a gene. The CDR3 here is CASGLGTSSDTQYF. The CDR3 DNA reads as TGTGCTAGTGGTCTCGGGACTAGCTCAGATACGCAGTATTTT.

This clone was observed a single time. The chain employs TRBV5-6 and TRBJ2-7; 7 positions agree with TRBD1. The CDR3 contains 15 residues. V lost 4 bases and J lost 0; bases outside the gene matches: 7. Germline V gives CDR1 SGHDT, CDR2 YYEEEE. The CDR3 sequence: CASSQWDRYSYEQYF. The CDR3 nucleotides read TGTGCCAGCAGCCAATGGGACAGATACTCCTACGAGCAGTACTTC. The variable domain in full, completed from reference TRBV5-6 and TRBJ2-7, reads DAGVTQSPTHLIKTRGQQVTLRCSPKSGHDTVSWYQQALGQGPQFIFQYYEEEERQRGNFPDRFSGHQFPNYSSELNVNALLLGDSALYLCASSQWDRYSYEQYFGPGTRLTVT.

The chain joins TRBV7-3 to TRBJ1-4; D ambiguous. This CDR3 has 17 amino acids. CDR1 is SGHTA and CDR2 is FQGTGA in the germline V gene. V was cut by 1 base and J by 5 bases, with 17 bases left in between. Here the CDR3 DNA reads TGTGCCAGCAGCTTAAGGTCTCGGATGGAAAGGAATGAAAAACTGTTTTTT. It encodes CASSLRSRMERNEKLFF.

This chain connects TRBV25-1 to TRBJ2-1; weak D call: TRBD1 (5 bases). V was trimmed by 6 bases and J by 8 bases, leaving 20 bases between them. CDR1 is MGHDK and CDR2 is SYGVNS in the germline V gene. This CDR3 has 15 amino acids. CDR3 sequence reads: CASSSRGARLDEQFF. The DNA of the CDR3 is TGTGCCAGCAGCAGTCGTGGGGCCAGACTCGATGAGCAGTTCTTC.

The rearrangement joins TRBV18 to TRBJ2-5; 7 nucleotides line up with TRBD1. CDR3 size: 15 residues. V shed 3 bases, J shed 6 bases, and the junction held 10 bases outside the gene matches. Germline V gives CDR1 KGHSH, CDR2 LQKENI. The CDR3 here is CASSPQGQNLQTQYF. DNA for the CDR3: TGTGCCAGCTCACCGCAGGGACAGAACCTACAGACCCAGTACTTC.

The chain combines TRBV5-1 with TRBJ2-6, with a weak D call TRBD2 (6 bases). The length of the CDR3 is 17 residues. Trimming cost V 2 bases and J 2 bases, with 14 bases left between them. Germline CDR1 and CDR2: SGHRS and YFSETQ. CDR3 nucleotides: TGCGCCAGCAGCTTTAGCCCAAGGGAGGCTGGGGCCAACGTCCTGACTTTC. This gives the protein CASSFSPREAGANVLTF.

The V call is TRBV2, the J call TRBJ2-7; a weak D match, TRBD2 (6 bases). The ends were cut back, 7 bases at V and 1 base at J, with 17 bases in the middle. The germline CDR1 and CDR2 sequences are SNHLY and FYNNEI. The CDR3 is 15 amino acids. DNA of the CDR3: TGTGCCAGCATTGCCGTAGGGACTGATTCCTACGAGCAGTACTTC. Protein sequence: CASIAVGTDSYEQYF.

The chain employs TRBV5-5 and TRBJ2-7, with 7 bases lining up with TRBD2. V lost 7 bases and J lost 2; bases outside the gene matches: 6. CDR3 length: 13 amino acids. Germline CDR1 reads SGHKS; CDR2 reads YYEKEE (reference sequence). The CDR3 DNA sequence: TGTGCCAGCTCCGGGCTAGCGGCCTACGAGCAGTACTTC. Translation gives CASSGLAAYEQYF. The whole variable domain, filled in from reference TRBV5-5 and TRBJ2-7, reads DAGVTQSPTHLIKTRGQQVTLRCSPISGHKSVSWYQQVLGQGPQFIFQYYEKEERGRGNFPDRFSARQFPNYSSELNVNALLLGDSALYLCASSGLAAYEQYFGPGTRLTVT.

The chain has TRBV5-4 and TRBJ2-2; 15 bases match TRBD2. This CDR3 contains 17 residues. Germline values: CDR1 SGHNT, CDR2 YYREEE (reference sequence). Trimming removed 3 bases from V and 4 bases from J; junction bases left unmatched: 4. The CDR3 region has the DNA TGTGCCAGCAGCTCTCCGGGACTAGCGGGAGGCACCGGGGAGCTGTTTTTT. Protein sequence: CASSSPGLAGGTGELFF.

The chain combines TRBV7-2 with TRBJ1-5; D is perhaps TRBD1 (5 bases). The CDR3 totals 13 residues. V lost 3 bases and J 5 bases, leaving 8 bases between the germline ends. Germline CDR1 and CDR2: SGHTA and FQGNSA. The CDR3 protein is CASSLTGDQPQHF. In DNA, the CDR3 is TGTGCCAGCAGCTTGACGGGGGATCAGCCCCAGCATTTT.